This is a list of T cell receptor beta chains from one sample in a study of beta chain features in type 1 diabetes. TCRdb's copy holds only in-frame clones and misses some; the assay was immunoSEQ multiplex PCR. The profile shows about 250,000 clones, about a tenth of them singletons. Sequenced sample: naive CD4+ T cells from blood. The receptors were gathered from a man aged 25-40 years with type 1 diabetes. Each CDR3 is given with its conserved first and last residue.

CDR3: CASSIAGGRRGEQYF; V: TRBV19; J: TRBJ2-7
CDR3: CASLRGPTGELFF; V: TRBV6-1; J: TRBJ2-2
CDR3: CASSRDRGYYNEQFF; V: TRBV9; J: TRBJ2-1
CDR3: CASSQREGTTNYGYTF; V: TRBV4-2; J: TRBJ1-2
CDR3: CAWSRGQGPYNEQFF; V: TRBV30; J: TRBJ2-1
CDR3: CASIGREKPDTQYF; V: TRBV2; J: TRBJ2-3
CDR3: CASSPYRSRFVTDTQYF; V: TRBV7-9; J: TRBJ2-3
CDR3: CASSLRVDRNTEAFF; V: TRBV11-2; J: TRBJ1-1
CDR3: CASSFQWRANTGELFF; V: TRBV4-1; J: TRBJ2-2
CDR3: CASSSGGNEQFF; V: TRBV6-5; J: TRBJ2-1
CDR3: CSARGFSYEQYF; V: TRBV29-1; J: TRBJ2-7
CDR3: CASSDRGVSGGYTF; V: TRBV2; J: TRBJ1-2
CDR3: CASSIRGSAFRGETQYF; V: TRBV19; J: TRBJ2-5
CDR3: CASSLIGVGETQYF; V: TRBV5-1; J: TRBJ2-5
CDR3: CASSHHGTGNPLEQYF; V: TRBV7-9; J: TRBJ2-7
CDR3: CASTRSVAGVTNEQFF; V: TRBV19; J: TRBJ2-1
CDR3: CASQRGYEQYF; V: TRBV7-9; J: TRBJ2-7
CDR3: CASSLVGTELHTQYF; V: TRBV7-2; J: TRBJ2-3
CDR3: CAWSVTTGSAEAFF; V: TRBV30; J: TRBJ1-1
CDR3: CASSRQGGLNTEAFF; V: TRBV19; J: TRBJ1-1
CDR3: CASSSGHQEPQHF; V: TRBV5-6; J: TRBJ1-5
CDR3: CASSTTGTGTYEQYF; V: TRBV6-6; J: TRBJ2-7
CDR3: CASRPGGYNEQFF; V: TRBV5-6; J: TRBJ2-1
CDR3: CASSPRQGGTEAFF; V: TRBV5-1; J: TRBJ1-1
CDR3: CSVGQNQNTEAFF; V: TRBV29-1; J: TRBJ1-1
CDR3: CASSLAVGNEQYF; V: TRBV5-1; J: TRBJ2-7
CDR3: CASSSSTTYNEQFF; V: TRBV5-1; J: TRBJ2-1
CDR3: CASSPILPTYEQYF; V: TRBV7-9; J: TRBJ2-7
CDR3: CASSYSAGYDYGYTF; V: TRBV6-5; J: TRBJ1-2
CDR3: CASTLSIVGRGQWGQETQYF; V: TRBV5-4; J: TRBJ2-5
CDR3: CASSLRGRMGYTF; V: TRBV6-5; J: TRBJ1-2
CDR3: CASRRQGLTGANVLTF; V: TRBV5-1; J: TRBJ2-6
CDR3: CASSTPDRNYGYTF; V: TRBV19; J: TRBJ1-2
CDR3: CASSQDFRHYGYTF; V: TRBV14; J: TRBJ1-2
CDR3: CASSHRHSQSTDTQYF; V: TRBV4-3; J: TRBJ2-3
CDR3: CSVQGFRMNTEAFF; V: TRBV29-1; J: TRBJ1-1
CDR3: CASSVEGDLYGYTF; V: TRBV9; J: TRBJ1-2
CDR3: CASSVAQGDEQYF; V: TRBV9; J: TRBJ2-7
CDR3: CASSLGQGGYNEQFF; V: TRBV11-2; J: TRBJ2-1
CDR3: CAWSLVGRAAKNIQYF; V: TRBV30; J: TRBJ2-4
CDR3: CASSGRRGKDTQYF; V: TRBV6-5; J: TRBJ2-3
CDR3: CASSPGLAGNNEQFF; V: TRBV9; J: TRBJ2-1
CDR3: CASSLGTRDNEQFF; V: TRBV5-1; J: TRBJ2-1
CDR3: CARPGQGLNEQFF; V: TRBV6-4; J: TRBJ2-1
CDR3: CASSPTGLDYGYTF; V: TRBV18; J: TRBJ1-2
CDR3: CSGWGDTGSYNEQFF; V: TRBV29-1; J: TRBJ2-1
CDR3: CASSFGTGSNEQFF; V: TRBV19; J: TRBJ2-1
CDR3: CASSSPRGGGDTQYF; V: TRBV28; J: TRBJ2-3
CDR3: CASSKTSGASYEQYF; V: TRBV6-1; J: TRBJ2-7
CDR3: CASRRATGGNEQYF; V: TRBV6-5; J: TRBJ2-7
CDR3: CASGTLQGYTEAFF; V: TRBV7-2; J: TRBJ1-1
CDR3: CASSGYAPPHF; V: TRBV7-7; J: TRBJ1-5
CDR3: CASSLSGLANTGELFF; V: TRBV5-1; J: TRBJ2-2
CDR3: CASSVAVSYNEQFF; V: TRBV9; J: TRBJ2-1
CDR3: CASSPRWGDEQFF; V: TRBV7-2; J: TRBJ2-1